These 25 T cell receptor beta chains were sequenced from one sample in a study of T-cell reconstitution after alpha-beta-depleted transplantation in children. A TCRbeta library incorporating unique molecular identifiers was prepared. Each CDR3 protein is one row after TCRdb ran MiXCR on the PCR reads. The table has 500,000 to 600,000 distinct CDR3 sequences, around 19% seen once. The sample here was PBMCs from the stem cell graft donor, taken from the stem cell graft. The receptors come from a human donor who donated a stem cell graft to a child with acute lymphoblastic leukemia.

This clonotype was observed a handful of times. This chain joins TRBV7-9 and TRBJ2-4, with 7 bases aligning to TRBD1. CDR3 length equals 15 residues. V shed 4 bases, J shed 6 bases, and the junction held 9 bases outside the gene matches. In germline, CDR1 is SEHNR, CDR2 FQNEAQ (reference sequence). The CDR3 DNA follows: TGTGCCAGCAGCTCCTCCGACAGGGAAAGAAACATTCAGTACTTC. Translating gives CASSSSDRERNIQYF.

This chain connects TRBV4-1 to TRBJ2-7; D gene ambiguous. Germline V gene sequence: CDR1 MGHRA, CDR2 YSYEKL. The V gene lost 10 bases and the J gene lost 0 bases, with 10 bases spanning the gap. This CDR3 has 12 residues. Written as DNA, the CDR3 is TGCGCCACTGCGAGTAGCTCCTACGAGCAGTACTTC. It specifies CATASSSYEQYF.

The chain employs TRBV7-9 and TRBJ1-1; 7 bases match TRBD1. Germline V gives CDR1 SEHNR, CDR2 FQNEAQ (reference sequence). V was pared by 6 bases and J by 1 base, with 14 bases of the junction left unmatched. The CDR3 has 17 residues. This CDR3 reads CASRPKLRNRGNTEAFF. The CDR3 DNA reads TGTGCCAGCAGGCCGAAACTAAGAAACAGGGGGAACACTGAAGCTTTCTTT. Full variable domain (remainder filled in from reference TRBV7-9 and TRBJ1-1): DTGVSQNPRHKITKRGQNVTFRCDPISEHNRLYWYRQTLGQGPEFLTYFQNEAQLEKSRLLSDRFSAERPKGSFSTLEIQRTEQGDSAMYLCASRPKLRNRGNTEAFFGQGTRLTVV.

The V call is TRBV30, the J call TRBJ2-1; 8 bases are shared with TRBD2. Trimming removed 1 base from V and 14 bases from J; junction bases left unmatched: 19. CDR1 and CDR2 from the germline V gene are GTSNPN and SVGIG (reference sequence). CDR3 length: 16 residues. This CDR3 reads CAWSGAETGAPGGEFF. The CDR3 DNA is TGTGCCTGGAGTGGGGCCGAGACAGGAGCACCCGGGGGGGAGTTCTTC.

This clonotype was picked up a small number of times. The rearrangement uses TRBV6-1 and TRBJ1-2; TRBD1 might be the D (5 bases). V was cut by 7 bases and J by 3 bases, with 12 bases left in between. Germline V gene sequence: CDR1 MNHNS, CDR2 SASEGT. This CDR3 is built from 13 residues. The CDR3 DNA follows: TGTGCCAGCACATCCGGGGCCTACTATGGCTACACCTTC. Amino acid sequence: CASTSGAYYGYTF.

The V and J genes are TRBV20-1 and TRBJ1-2; a possible D gene is TRBD1 (5 bases). Deletions cut 2 bases from V and 2 bases from J, with 9 bases between. Germline V lookup: CDR1 DFQATT, CDR2 SNEGSKA (reference sequence). The CDR3 is 13 residues long. For the CDR3, the DNA is TGCAGTGCTAGAAGACAGCTGAACTATGGCTACACCTTC. It yields the protein CSARRQLNYGYTF.

This clonotype was seen more than once but under ten times. The rearrangement links TRBV12-3 or TRBV12-4 to TRBJ2-7, with D perhaps matching TRBD1 (5 bases). V was shortened by 4 bases and J by 2 bases, with 18 bases between the two germline ends. This CDR3 region has 16 residues. CDR3 loop: CASSSVPWGAAYEQYF. CDR3 in DNA: TGTGCCAGCAGTTCCGTACCTTGGGGCGCGGCCTACGAGCAGTACTTC.

V is TRBV6-5 and J is TRBJ2-1; 9 bases align to TRBD1. Per the germline V gene, CDR1 is MNHEY and CDR2 is SVGAGI. Losses at the gene ends were 0 bases for V and 8 bases for J; bases not matched to a gene: 5. This CDR3 comprises 15 residues. The CDR3, as DNA: TGTGCCAGCAGTTACTCGGAAAGGACAGGGGATGAGCAGTTCTTC. Encoded protein: CASSYSERTGDEQFF.

The chain employs TRBV24-1 and TRBJ2-1; a weak D match, TRBD2 (5 bases). The CDR3 consists of 14 residues. Germline V gene lookup returns CDR1 KGHDR and CDR2 SFDVKD. The ends were cut back, 1 base at V and 9 bases at J, with 12 bases in the middle. The CDR3 is CATSDFGVAGEQFF. The CDR3, as DNA: TGTGCCACCAGTGATTTTGGGGTGGCGGGTGAGCAGTTCTTC.

This clonotype appeared a few times. The J gene is TRBJ2-2, the V gene TRBV20-1, with TRBD2 matching 11 bases. The CDR3 is 15 residues long. V shed 6 bases and J 3 bases; nucleotides not matched to a gene: 6. Germline V gives CDR1 DFQATT, CDR2 SNEGSKA (reference sequence). CDR3 coding DNA: TGCAGTGCCAAACTAGCGGGAGCGGACACCGGGGAGCTGTTTTTT. This sequence encodes CSAKLAGADTGELFF.

The V gene is TRBV25-1, the J gene TRBJ1-1, with D maybe TRBD1 (6 bases). CDR3 length: 15 amino acids. Per germline, CDR1 MGHDK and CDR2 SYGVNS. V gave up 4 bases and J gave up 10 bases, with 22 bases separating them. DNA for the CDR3: TGTGCCAGCAGTGCGGGCGGGGGGGCCAGGGCCCCAGCTTTCTTT. It is translated as CASSAGGGARAPAFF.

This clonotype was seen only a few times. The genes are TRBV7-3 and TRBJ1-1; D call uncertain. CDR1 is SGHTA and CDR2 is FQGTGA in the germline V gene. Trimming left V 4 bases short and J 4 bases short, with 16 bases between. This CDR3 contains 15 residues. Here the CDR3 DNA reads TGTGCCAGCAGCTCCCGGAAGGGATCGCTCACTGAAGCTTTCTTT. This translates into CASSSRKGSLTEAFF.

CDR3 coding DNA: TGTGCCAGCAGCGCGGCCGGACAGGGGGCCACCGGGGAGCTGTTTTTT. It is translated as CASSAAGQGATGELFF. V usage is TRBV12-3 or TRBV12-4 and J usage is TRBJ2-2, with 11 positions matching TRBD1. The CDR3 runs to 16 residues. The junction had 7 bases not matched to a gene; V was cut back by 6 bases and J by 4 bases.

In its sample, this clonotype was seen a few times. The chain recombines TRBV27 with TRBJ1-1; TRBD1 might be the D (5 bases). The CDR3 has 14 residues. Looked up from germline, CDR1 is MNHEY and CDR2 is SMNVEV (reference sequence). Trimming shortened V by 6 bases and J by 1 base, and 12 bases separated the two germline ends. CDR3 coding DNA: TGTGCCAGCAGCTGGGGGATTTGGAACACTGAAGCTTTCTTT. This encodes CASSWGIWNTEAFF.

The chain is built from TRBV5-6 and TRBJ1-2; D gene ambiguous. Germline V gene data show CDR1 as SGHDT and CDR2 as YYEEEE. The V and J ends lost 4 bases and 1 base respectively, with 14 bases between them. The CDR3 is 15 residues long. CDR3 sequence (DNA): TGTGCCAGCAGCCCTCTTCAACAGATTAACTATGGCTACACCTTC. Residues: CASSPLQQINYGYTF.

This clonotype appeared many times. The chain joins TRBV20-1 to TRBJ2-7, with D hard to call. The V end was cut by 0 bases, the J end by 5 bases, with 8 bases between. The CDR3 loop spans 12 amino acids. Per germline, CDR1 DFQATT and CDR2 SNEGSKA (reference sequence). CDR3 protein: CSARDWRDEQYF. Written as DNA, the CDR3 is TGCAGTGCTAGAGATTGGCGAGACGAGCAGTACTTC.

In its sample, this clonotype was seen a few times. V usage is TRBV12-3 or TRBV12-4 and J usage is TRBJ1-2; the D is unclear. V shed 8 bases and J shed 3 bases, with 10 bases lying between them. The CDR3 totals 12 residues. In DNA form, the CDR3 reads TGTGCCAGCGCGACACCCTACTATGGCTACACCTTC. It specifies CASATPYYGYTF.

The CDR3 sequence: CASSLAVGDYNEQFF. The CDR3 DNA is TGCGCCAGCAGCTTGGCCGTCGGAGACTACAATGAGCAGTTCTTC. This chain connects TRBV5-1 to TRBJ2-1, with unresolved D. The germline V gene encodes CDR1 SGHRS and CDR2 YFSETQ. The V end lost 0 bases, the J end lost 3 bases, and 10 bases lay between the germline ends. CDR3 length: 15 amino acids.

This clonotype was counted a few times. CDR3 protein: CASSRDRNGYTF. The CDR3 coding sequence is TGTGCCAGCAGCCGGGACAGGAATGGCTACACCTTC. The V gene is TRBV11-2, the J gene TRBJ1-2, with 8 bases matching TRBD1. Germline V CDR1 and CDR2: SGHAT, FQNNGV. The length of the CDR3 is 12 residues. The V and J ends lost 5 bases and 6 bases, in that order; junction bases with no gene match: 2.

The table lists this clonotype with a few counts. The chain recombines TRBV11-2 with TRBJ2-1; D possibly corresponds to TRBD2 (5 bases). Germline CDR1 SGHAT, CDR2 FQNNGV. CDR3 length: 15 residues. The ends were cut back, 3 bases at V and 5 bases at J, with 14 bases in the middle. CDR3 amino acids: CASSFYKSGDNEQFF. In DNA, the CDR3 is TGTGCCAGCAGCTTTTACAAGTCCGGGGACAATGAGCAGTTCTTC.

The chain is built from TRBV6-1 and TRBJ2-7; 7 positions match TRBD2. Germline V CDR1 and CDR2: MNHNS, SASEGT. CDR3 length equals 16 residues. V shed 5 bases and J 0 bases; nucleotides not matched to a gene: 10. The CDR3 spells CASSRPSGTSSYEQYF. CDR3 nucleotides: TGTGCCAGCAGTCGCCCCAGCGGGACGAGCTCCTACGAGCAGTACTTC.

This clonotype was seen more than once but under ten times. This CDR3 reads CASSIRTASNEKLFF. DNA for the CDR3: TGTGCCAGCAGTATCAGGACAGCATCCAATGAAAAACTGTTTTTT. The chain joins TRBV27 to TRBJ1-4; possibly TRBD1 for D (6 bases). This CDR3 contains 15 residues. The germline gives CDR1 MNHEY, CDR2 SMNVEV (reference sequence). V dropped 5 bases and J dropped 5 bases, with 15 bases sitting between them.

This clonotype was counted a few times. The chain has TRBV10-2 and TRBJ2-7; 9 nucleotides agree with TRBD1. Trimming at V came to 6 bases and at J to 3 bases, leaving 6 bases not matched to a gene. Germline CDR1 WSHSY, CDR2 SAAADI. The CDR3 has 14 residues. CDR3 coding DNA: TGCGCCAGCAGAGGGACAGGGAGTCGCTACGAGCAGTACTTC. This gives the protein CASRGTGSRYEQYF.

This clonotype was detected only a few times. CDR3 DNA: TGTGCCAGCAGTTCGTGGTCGACTAGCGGGAGGGCCGGGAATGAGCAGTTCTTC. Residues: CASSSWSTSGRAGNEQFF. The genes are TRBV6-2 or TRBV6-3 and TRBJ2-1, with 14 bases fitting TRBD2. Germline-derived CDR1 and CDR2 are MNHEY and SVGEGT. The CDR3 totals 18 residues. The V gene end was trimmed by 4 bases and the J gene end by 7 bases; junction bases not matched to a gene: 12.

The gene calls are TRBV7-8 and TRBJ2-7; maybe TRBD1 (5 bases). The CDR3 covers 19 residues. V lost 0 bases, J lost 0 bases, and 21 bases lay in between. Germline CDR1 and CDR2: SGHVS and FQNEAQ. CDR3: CASSLASLRDSILSYEQYF. CDR3 sequence (DNA): TGTGCCAGCAGCTTAGCGTCCCTCCGTGACAGTATACTCTCCTACGAGCAGTACTTC.